Below are 29 T cell receptor beta chains sequenced from a single sample in a study of Graves' ophthalmopathy and Graves' hyperthyroidism. Using RNA transcripts, the TCR beta CDR3 regions were amplified. RT-PCR was first run with HTBI primers, then multiplex PCR in a second round. TCRdb used MiXCR to reprocess the multiplex PCR reads, holding one entry per CDR3 protein. The table records some 240,000 distinct CDR3 sequences, 40% to 50% of them present only once. Sequencing input: peripheral blood. These receptors all stem from an adult man with Graves' ophthalmopathy.

In this sample, this clonotype turned up once. The chain uses TRBV20-1 and TRBJ2-5, with D hard to call. The J call may be incorrect, as the DNA end agrees better with TRBJ2-7. Germline CDR1 reads DFQATT; CDR2 reads SNEGSKA (reference sequence). The CDR3 is 13 residues long. Written as DNA, the CDR3 is TGCAGTGCTAATGTACACGGTGGTTACGAGCAGTACTTC. It encodes CSANVHGGYEQYF.

In this sample, this clonotype turned up a few times. The J gene is TRBJ2-7, the V gene TRBV2, with D perhaps TRBD1 (5 bases). Between the trimmed V and J ends, which lost 1 base and 0 bases, there was a span of 10 bases. The CDR3 totals 15 residues. The V gene's germline CDR1 is SNHLY and CDR2 FYNNEI. CDR3 sequence (DNA): TGTGCCAGCAGTGAAGGCAGGGTTCTCTCCTACGAGCAGTACTTC. It codes for CASSEGRVLSYEQYF.

The chain combines TRBV12-3 or TRBV12-4 with TRBJ2-2; 9 bases map to TRBD2. This CDR3 region has 16 residues. V lost 7 bases to trimming and J lost 6 bases; unmatched junction nucleotides: 12. As DNA, the CDR3 is TGTGCCAGCACCCCGGGTAGCGGGAGACATGCCGGGGAGCTGTTTTTT. Residues: CASTPGSGRHAGELFF.

This clonotype occurred many times. The rearrangement links TRBV29-1 to TRBJ2-5; 10 nucleotides agree with TRBD1. Germline values: CDR1 SQVTM, CDR2 ANQGSEA. The CDR3 runs to 13 residues. CDR3 nucleotides: TGCAGTGCGACAGGGGGCGCGGGGGAGACCCAGTACTTC. This codes for CSATGGAGETQYF.

This clonotype came up many times. The V call is TRBV7-3, the J call TRBJ1-6; D gene unclear. Trimming took 1 base from V and 7 from J, leaving 5 bases between them. The length of the CDR3 is 13 residues. Germline CDR1 SGHTA, CDR2 FQGTGA. CDR3 protein: CASSLRGNSPLHF. In DNA, the CDR3 is TGTGCCAGCAGCTTAAGGGGAAATTCACCCCTCCACTTT.

The V call is TRBV7-2, the J call TRBJ2-2; tentatively, D is TRBD2 (6 bases). The CDR3 runs to 15 residues. The V gene's germline CDR1 is SGHTA and CDR2 FQGNSA. V was shortened by 3 bases and J by 0 bases, with 8 bases between the two germline ends. DNA for the CDR3: TGTGCCAGCAGCTTCGGGGGAGCGAACACCGGGGAGCTGTTTTTT. It specifies CASSFGGANTGELFF.

The CDR3 sequence is CASSLGTRGQETQYF. As DNA, the CDR3 is TGTGCCAGCAGCTTGGGGACGAGGGGCCAAGAGACCCAGTACTTC. The gene calls are TRBV7-9 and TRBJ2-5; either TRBD1 or TRBD2 may supply D (5 bases each). V was clipped by 3 bases and J by 1 base, with 12 bases between them. Looked up from germline, CDR1 is SEHNR and CDR2 is FQNEAQ (reference sequence). The CDR3 has 15 residues.

This clonotype was counted a few times. The chain couples TRBV20-1 to TRBJ1-5; D is uncertain. V lost 1 base and J lost 3, with 7 bases in between. Per germline, CDR1 DFQATT and CDR2 SNEGSKA (reference sequence). The CDR3 has 13 amino acids. CDR3 nucleotide sequence: TGCAGTGCTAGAGTCCCAAACAATCAGCCCCAGCATTTT. Protein sequence: CSARVPNNQPQHF.

As regards this clonotype: This may arise from a read error, as a much more abundant clone is one base away. V and J are TRBV29-1 and TRBJ1-3; D gene uncertain. This CDR3 region has 14 residues. CDR1 is SQVTM, CDR2 ANQGSEA, per germline. The V end was cut by 4 bases, the J end by 0 bases, with 10 bases between. The CDR3 nucleotides are TGCAGCGTTGGGTACGGTCGCTCTGGAAACACCATATATTTT. This codes for CSVGYGRSGNTIYF. The full variable domain, with the rest looked up from reference TRBV29-1 and TRBJ1-3, is SAVISQKPSRDICQRGTSLTIQCQVDSQVTMMFWYRQQPGQSLTLIATANQGSEATYESGFVIDKFPISRPNLTFSTLTVSNMSPEDSSIYLCSVGYGRSGNTIYFGEGSWLTVV.

This chain connects TRBV7-8 to TRBJ1-5, with 9 bases fitting TRBD1. CDR1 is SGHVS, CDR2 FQNEAQ, per germline. V lost 7 bases, J lost 6 bases, and 10 bases stayed unmatched. The length of the CDR3 is 15 residues. The CDR3 protein is CASIADRGGRQPQHF. CDR3 nucleotide sequence: TGTGCCAGCATCGCGGACAGGGGAGGTCGTCAGCCCCAGCATTTT.

V usage is TRBV7-3 and J usage is TRBJ1-2; D unclear. Trimming pared 5 bases from V and 5 bases from J, leaving 18 bases between. Per the germline V gene, CDR1 is SGHTA and CDR2 is FQGTGA. The CDR3 contains 15 residues. The CDR3 nucleotides are TGTGCCAGCAGCCCAACCTCCGGGAGCTCATATGGCTACACCTTC. Amino acid sequence: CASSPTSGSSYGYTF.

Concerning this clonotype itself: Sequence at one end of the junction differs from germline and may be a read error. The genes are TRBV7-9 and TRBJ1-1, with D unresolved. The V gene's germline CDR1 is SEHNR and CDR2 FQNEAQ (reference sequence). The CDR3 covers 15 residues. The CDR3 coding sequence is TGCGCCAGCAGCTTGGCGGTAGGGTCGCACACTGAAGCTTTCTTT. Translating it yields CASSLAVGSHTEAFF.

This clonotype is a singleton in its sample. V and J are TRBV7-3 and TRBJ1-2, with no clear D. The CDR3 runs 13 residues. Trimming left V 4 bases short and J 4 bases short, with 10 bases between. Germline loops: CDR1 SGHTA, CDR2 FQGTGA. The DNA of the CDR3 is TGTGCCAGCAGCTCCAAGGTGGGCTATGGCTACACCTTC. Residues: CASSSKVGYGYTF.

The genes are TRBV5-5 and TRBJ1-1; TRBD1 matches 8 bases. Trimming removed 6 bases from V and 4 bases from J; junction bases left unmatched: 11. The CDR3 is 15 residues long. Germline V CDR1 and CDR2: SGHKS, YYEKEE (reference sequence). The chain's CDR3 is CASTHAGGEGTEAFF. As DNA, the CDR3 is TGTGCCAGCACCCACGCAGGGGGCGAGGGCACTGAAGCTTTCTTT.

This clonotype was counted a few times. This chain joins TRBV20-1 and TRBJ1-3; D call uncertain. The length of the CDR3 is 14 residues. Germline CDR1 reads DFQATT; CDR2 reads SNEGSKA (reference sequence). V gave up 2 bases and J gave up 1 base, with 9 bases separating them. The CDR3 nucleotides are TGCAGTGCTAGACCGTCCCTGTCTGGAAACACCATATATTTT. Its translation: CSARPSLSGNTIYF.

This clonotype was counted many times. The V and J genes are TRBV29-1 and TRBJ1-1; perhaps TRBD1 as D (6 bases). V was shortened by 3 bases and J by 7 bases, with 9 bases between the two germline ends. This CDR3 spans 11 amino acids. The germline CDR1 and CDR2 sequences are SQVTM and ANQGSEA. Here the CDR3 DNA reads TGCAGCGTTGACATACAGGGTGAAGCTTTCTTT. The encoded protein is CSVDIQGEAFF.

This clonotype was recorded a few times. This chain connects TRBV6-1 to TRBJ2-1; possible D gene TRBD1, 6 bases. Deletions cut 0 bases from V and 9 bases from J, with 15 bases between. The CDR3 sequence is 15 residues long. Looked up from germline, CDR1 is MNHNS and CDR2 is SASEGT. The CDR3 nucleotides are TGTGCCAGCAGTGAAGCACCAGGGGCAAGTGGTGAGCAGTTCTTC. The encoded protein is CASSEAPGASGEQFF.

J is TRBJ2-1 and V is TRBV29-1; a weak D match, TRBD2 (5 bases). V lost 2 bases and J lost 0, with 11 bases in between. The germline gives CDR1 SQVTM, CDR2 ANQGSEA. This CDR3 region has 15 residues. Written as DNA, the CDR3 is TGCAGCGTTGAATCATGGACTGGCTCCTACAATGAGCAGTTCTTC. Residues: CSVESWTGSYNEQFF.

The V and J genes are TRBV20-1 and TRBJ2-2; 11 bases match TRBD2. The CDR3 consists of 17 residues. CDR1 and CDR2 from the germline V gene are DFQATT and SNEGSKA (reference sequence). Germline trimming cut 7 bases from V and 6 bases from J; bases unmatched to any gene: 16. CDR3 DNA sequence: TGCAGTGGGTCGGGACTAGCGGCCCCTCGGGGGGCCGGGGAGCTGTTTTTT. Its translation: CSGSGLAAPRGAGELFF.

V usage is TRBV9 and J usage is TRBJ1-1; D may be TRBD1 (6 bases). Trimming shortened V by 4 bases and J by 0 bases, and 28 bases separated the two germline ends. Germline loops: CDR1 SGDLS, CDR2 YYNGEE. The CDR3 runs to 20 residues. CDR3 nucleotide sequence: TGTGCCAGCAGCCCCAACCGCCTTGGGACACCTATCCTCATGAACACTGAAGCTTTCTTT. Protein product: CASSPNRLGTPILMNTEAFF.

This chain links TRBV11-2 with TRBJ1-5, with D unclear. V was clipped by 3 bases and J by 6 bases, with 9 bases between them. The CDR3 has 13 residues. Germline V gene data show CDR1 as SGHAT and CDR2 as FQNNGV. The CDR3, as DNA: TGTGCCAGCAGCTTTGGGGATGGTCAGCCCCAGCATTTT. Amino acid sequence: CASSFGDGQPQHF.

This clonotype was observed a few times. The chain is built from TRBV6-5 and TRBJ1-2; D not certain. Germline assignment: CDR1 MNHEY and CDR2 SVGAGI. This CDR3 comprises 11 residues. V dropped 7 bases and J dropped 4 bases, with 7 bases sitting between them. The CDR3 DNA is TGTGCCAGCAATGGGATCTATGGCTACACCTTC. It translates to CASNGIYGYTF.

This clonotype was seen once. The chain joins TRBV20-1 to TRBJ1-1; 8 bases are shared with TRBD1. This CDR3 contains 12 residues. Germline CDR1 is DFQATT and CDR2 is SNEGSKA (reference sequence). Unmatched junction bases numbered 5, after V lost 6 bases and J lost 5 bases. The CDR3 coding sequence is TGCAGTGCCAGGACAGGGTGGACTGAAGCTTTCTTT. It is translated as CSARTGWTEAFF.

The rearrangement uses TRBV12-3 or TRBV12-4 and TRBJ1-4, with 9 bases lining up with TRBD1. V shed 5 bases, J shed 7 bases, and the junction held 5 bases outside the gene matches. This CDR3 comprises 14 residues. The CDR3 reads CASSTTGGGEKLFF. The CDR3 DNA is TGTGCCAGCAGTACGACAGGGGGAGGTGAAAAACTGTTTTTT.

As for this clonotype: This could be a read error, since a much larger clone is one nucleotide away. This sequence joins TRBV7-6 and TRBJ1-1; the D gene is possibly TRBD1 (5 bases). This CDR3 has 13 residues. Germline loops: CDR1 SGHVS, CDR2 FNYEAQ. Here the CDR3 DNA reads TGTGCCAGCGCAGGACAACCGAACACTGAAGCTCTCTTT. This codes for CASAGQPNTEALF.

The sample holds one count of this clonotype. The V and J genes are TRBV29-1 and TRBJ2-7, with D hard to call. The CDR3 runs to 12 residues. Germline loops: CDR1 SQVTM, CDR2 ANQGSEA. Between the trimmed V and J ends, which lost 5 bases and 2 bases, there was a span of 10 bases. For the CDR3, the DNA is TGCAGCGTTCGGGTCGAGGCCTACGAGCAGTACTTC. As protein: CSVRVEAYEQYF.

The CDR3 spells CASSPTDRGSNQPQHF. The CDR3, as DNA: TGTGCCAGCAGCCCCACGGACAGGGGGTCCAATCAGCCCCAGCATTTT. The V call is TRBV7-6, the J call TRBJ1-5; 10 bases fit TRBD1. V lost 5 bases to trimming and J lost 3 bases; unmatched junction nucleotides: 7. This CDR3 region has 16 residues. Germline loops: CDR1 SGHVS, CDR2 FNYEAQ.

V gene TRBV7-8 combines with J gene TRBJ1-1; a weak D match, TRBD1 (6 bases). With 1 base removed from V and 0 bases from J, the gap between germline ends came to 15 bases. The length of the CDR3 is 17 residues. Germline CDR1 SGHVS, CDR2 FQNEAQ. CDR3 DNA sequence: TGTGCCAGCAGCTTAGGCAGGGGCAATATGATGAACACTGAAGCTTTCTTT. This encodes CASSLGRGNMMNTEAFF.

The rearrangement uses TRBV24-1 and TRBJ2-1, with TRBD2 matching over 9 bases. CDR1 and CDR2 (germline): KGHDR, SFDVKD. This CDR3 has 15 residues. V lost 9 bases to trimming and J lost 6 bases; unmatched junction nucleotides: 11. The CDR3 protein is CATSFPGREGNEQFF. DNA of the CDR3: TGTGCCACCTCCTTCCCGGGGCGGGAGGGCAATGAGCAGTTCTTC.